Sequencing of this TCR beta chain was carried out in a study of radiotherapy plus CTLA-4 blockade in lung cancer. Study findings and constraints: Interferon-beta, together with early blood T cell clone dynamics, reportedly best predicted response.

Libraries were prepared by immunoSEQ multiplex PCR; TCRdb keeps only in-frame clonotypes and omits some of them. Of around 91,000 clones in the sample, just over 85% were seen once. Points on this clone: What it binds is unknown.

The CDR3 has 16 amino acids. V was shortened by 0 bases and J by 1 base, with 10 bases between the two germline ends. In germline, CDR1 is SGHNT, CDR2 YYREEE (reference sequence). V and J are TRBV5-4 and TRBJ2-2; no firm D call. The source of this sequence is a human donor with non-small cell lung cancer that progressed on radiotherapy plus ipilimumab. Sequences were derived from peripheral blood, sampled from a patient treated with radiotherapy plus ipilimumab. The CDR3 reads CASSLATGKNTGELFF. Written as DNA, the CDR3 is TGTGCCAGCAGCTTGGCCACTGGGAAGAACACCGGGGAGCTGTTTTTT.